The next 20 T cell receptor beta chains were all read from a single sample in a study of OX40 agonist ivuxolimab in advanced cancers. Only in-frame clones appear in the TCRdb table, and some are missing; sequencing was by immunoSEQ multiplex PCR. The table shows about 61,000 clones, with over 80% occurring only once. Here the sequenced sample was CD4+ or CD8+ T cells sorted from blood, taken in a trial of the OX40 agonist ivuxolimab. The receptors stem from an adult with an advanced solid tumor such as melanoma, head and neck, liver or kidney cancer.

The chain has TRBV5-4 and TRBJ2-7; D might be TRBD2 (5 bases). This CDR3 spans 13 amino acids. V shed 2 bases and J shed 5 bases, with 11 bases lying between them. Germline CDR1 and CDR2: SGHNT and YYREEE (reference sequence). The CDR3 DNA is TGTGCCAGCAGCTTTGGAGGCGGCGACGAGCAGTACTTC. This sequence encodes CASSFGGGDEQYF.

This chain joins TRBV6-1 and TRBJ2-2; unclear D gene. The CDR3 extends over 11 amino acids. Germline V gene sequence: CDR1 MNHNS, CDR2 SASEGT. V lost 5 bases and J 8 bases, leaving 6 bases between the germline ends. The DNA of the CDR3 is TGTGCCAGCAGTTTCCCTGGGGAGCTGTTTTTT. This codes for CASSFPGELFF.

This clone has just a few counts. The chain combines TRBV6-5 with TRBJ2-3, with 7 bases matching TRBD1. Germline V gene lookup returns CDR1 MNHEY and CDR2 SVGAGI. V was clipped by 6 bases and J by 1 base; unmatched bases: 7. This CDR3 is built from 15 residues. CDR3 DNA: TGTGCCAGCAGAGGCAGGGGGTGGGGCACAGATACGCAGTATTTT. Translating it yields CASRGRGWGTDTQYF.

The chain recombines TRBV19 with TRBJ1-5; TRBD1 might be the D (6 bases). V was cut by 1 base and J by 1 base, with 20 bases left in between. Germline CDR1 and CDR2: LNHDA and SQIVND (reference sequence). The CDR3 covers 19 residues. CDR3 in amino acids: CASSIASDRLYRSNQPQHF. CDR3 sequence (DNA): TGTGCCAGTAGTATAGCCTCGGACAGACTTTATAGGAGCAATCAGCCCCAGCATTTT.

Comments on this clone: Within the sample, other DNA sequences also encode this same CDR3. The V gene is TRBV19, the J gene TRBJ1-5, with D possibly being TRBD1 (6 bases). V was cut by 2 bases and J by 3 bases, with 8 bases left in between. Germline CDR1 is LNHDA and CDR2 is SQIVND (reference sequence). The CDR3 is made up of 14 amino acids. This CDR3 is CASSIRDNNQPQHF. In nucleotides, the CDR3 is TGTGCCAGTAGTATAAGGGACAACAATCAGCCCCAGCATTTT.

V usage is TRBV4-1 and J usage is TRBJ2-7, with 7 bases identical to TRBD1. This CDR3 comprises 14 residues. Germline V gives CDR1 MGHRA, CDR2 YSYEKL. V shed 3 bases, J shed 3 bases, and the junction held 5 bases outside the gene matches. CDR3 loop: CASSHPGQNYEQYF. DNA for the CDR3: TGCGCCAGCAGCCACCCGGGACAGAACTACGAGCAGTACTTC.

The chain employs TRBV4-2 and TRBJ2-7; perhaps TRBD2 as D (6 bases). Germline CDR1 is LGHNA and CDR2 is YNFKEQ. The V end lost 3 bases, the J end lost 5 bases, and 11 bases lay between the germline ends. The CDR3 has 13 amino acids. CDR3: CASSHGGTHEQYF. The CDR3 region has the DNA TGTGCCAGCAGCCACGGGGGAACGCACGAGCAGTACTTC.

The chain links TRBV28 to TRBJ1-3, with TRBD1 matching 8 bases. V shed 5 bases and J 0 bases; nucleotides not matched to a gene: 6. Germline assignment: CDR1 MDHEN and CDR2 SYDVKM. CDR3 length: 16 amino acids. The CDR3 protein is CASSTQGESSGNTIYF. The CDR3 DNA is TGTGCCAGCAGTACACAGGGGGAGAGCTCTGGAAACACCATATATTTT.

In its sample, this clone was seen once. The chain couples TRBV19 to TRBJ1-5, with 12 bases aligning to TRBD1. CDR3 length: 19 residues. The V gene end was trimmed by 0 bases and the J gene end by 3 bases; junction bases not matched to a gene: 9. CDR1 and CDR2 (germline): LNHDA, SQIVND (reference sequence). The CDR3 region has the DNA TGTGCCAGTAGTATAGAACCTCCCGGGACAGGGGGCTTCAATCAGCCCCAGCATTTT. Amino acid sequence: CASSIEPPGTGGFNQPQHF.

The chain joins TRBV30 to TRBJ2-3; weak D call: TRBD2 (5 bases). The CDR3 is made up of 12 amino acids. Germline V gives CDR1 GTSNPN, CDR2 SVGIG (reference sequence). The CDR3: CGSSAHTDTQYF. CDR3 in DNA: TGTGGAAGTAGCGCGCACACAGATACGCAGTATTTT. The full variable domain, completed using reference TRBV30 and TRBJ2-3, is SQTIHQWPATLVQPVGSPLSLECTVEGTSNPNLYWYRQAAGRGLQLLFYSVGIGQISSEVPQNLSASRPQDRQFILSSKKLLLSDSGFYLCGSSAHTDTQYFGPGTRLTVL.

The V call is TRBV29-1, the J call TRBJ2-3; D is tentatively TRBD1 or TRBD2 (5 bases each). The CDR3 consists of 14 residues. In germline, CDR1 is SQVTM, CDR2 ANQGSEA. The V end lost 3 bases, the J end lost 3 bases, and 13 bases lay between the germline ends. CDR3 sequence reads: CSVDLGTDTDTQYF. The CDR3 DNA reads TGCAGCGTTGACCTTGGGACGGATACAGATACGCAGTATTTT.

The chain links TRBV10-3 to TRBJ2-7, with 7 bases matching TRBD2. V was clipped by 6 bases and J by 0 bases; unmatched bases: 2. The CDR3 is made up of 13 amino acids. CDR1 ENHRY and CDR2 SYGVKD come from the germline V gene. CDR3 sequence reads: CAIRGLSSYEQYF. In DNA, the CDR3 is TGTGCCATCAGGGGACTAAGCTCCTACGAGCAGTACTTC.

V usage is TRBV7-3 and J usage is TRBJ2-1; D unresolved. The length of the CDR3 is 13 residues. The V end lost 5 bases, the J end lost 8 bases, and 13 bases lay between the germline ends. CDR1 and CDR2 from the germline V gene are SGHTA and FQGTGA. The DNA for the CDR3 is TGTGCCAGCAGCCAAGAGTCGTGGTATGAGCAGTTCTTC. Amino acid sequence: CASSQESWYEQFF. Looking up the rest from reference TRBV7-3 and TRBJ2-1 gives the full variable domain: GAGVSQTPSNKVTEKGKYVELRCDPISGHTALYWYRQSLGQGPEFLIYFQGTGAADDSGLPNDRFFAVRPEGSVSTLKIQRTERGDSAVYLCASSQESWYEQFFGPGTRLTVL.

The chain has TRBV4-1 and TRBJ1-3, with D unresolved. Trimming cost V 8 bases and J 3 bases, with 8 bases left between them. The CDR3 has 12 residues. Looked up from germline, CDR1 is MGHRA and CDR2 is YSYEKL. The CDR3 sequence: CASGRDGNTIYF. CDR3 nucleotide sequence: TGCGCCAGCGGGAGGGATGGAAACACCATATATTTT.

V gene TRBV6-6 combines with J gene TRBJ2-1; D gene uncertain. CDR3 length: 11 amino acids. The V and J ends lost 6 bases and 9 bases respectively, with 9 bases between them. Germline V gives CDR1 MNHNY, CDR2 SVGAGI (reference sequence). As DNA, the CDR3 is TGTGCCAGCAGCTTCCCGGGTGAGCAGTTCTTC. Its translation: CASSFPGEQFF.

This clone was detected only once. The rearrangement joins TRBV28 to TRBJ2-3; TRBD2 aligns across 8 bases. V gave up 2 bases and J gave up 4 bases; unmatched junction bases: 8. Germline loops: CDR1 MDHEN, CDR2 SYDVKM. This CDR3 region has 16 residues. CDR3 nucleotide sequence: TGTGCCAGCAGTTTAGAGTATCGGGGGGGGGCAGATACGCAGTATTTT. Amino acid sequence: CASSLEYRGGADTQYF.

The rearrangement joins TRBV28 to TRBJ1-6; maybe TRBD1 (5 bases). The CDR3 runs 14 residues. V was cut by 4 bases and J by 7 bases, with 11 bases left in between. Germline V gene sequence: CDR1 MDHEN, CDR2 SYDVKM. For the CDR3, the DNA is TGTGCCAGCAGTTGGGGAGGGGACAATTCACCCCTCCACTTT. Protein product: CASSWGGDNSPLHF.

The CDR3: CASSFGTGDNQPQHF. The DNA of the CDR3 is TGTGCCAGCAGTTTTGGGACAGGGGACAATCAGCCCCAGCATTTT. J is TRBJ1-5 and V is TRBV28; 10 nucleotides line up with TRBD1. The germline CDR1 and CDR2 sequences are MDHEN and SYDVKM. The CDR3 extends over 15 amino acids. The trim removed 3 bases at V and 3 bases at J, leaving 2 bases unmatched.

This clone has a single count. In DNA, the CDR3 is TGTGCCAGCAGCTGGGGTGGGTACGTAGTCTCTGAAGCTTTCTTT. Translating it yields CASSWGGYVVSEAFF. The chain employs TRBV5-6 and TRBJ1-1; D is unresolved. This CDR3 region has 15 residues. Trimming took 3 bases from V and 6 from J, leaving 18 bases between them. The germline V gene encodes CDR1 SGHDT and CDR2 YYEEEE.

The sample holds one count of this clone. V gene TRBV27 combines with J gene TRBJ2-2; D remains ambiguous. Germline lookup yields CDR1 MNHEY and CDR2 SMNVEV (reference sequence). V was shortened by 4 bases and J by 1 base, with 4 bases between the two germline ends. The CDR3 is made up of 13 amino acids. CDR3 sequence: CASSYLNTGELFF. CDR3 sequence (DNA): TGTGCCAGCAGTTACCTGAACACCGGGGAGCTGTTTTTT.